The 15 T cell receptor beta chains below come from one sample, sequenced in a study of identical twins. TCRdb fed the 5' RACE reads into MiXCR, producing one record per CDR3 protein. The table shows about 530,000 distinct CDR3 sequences, with about 15% occurring only once. This same sample was also part of a study on yellow fever vaccine responses in identical twins.

The sample consisted of CD4+ T cells sorted from blood. All receptors come from a woman between 18 and 30 years old in good health.

The chain is built from TRBV24-1 and TRBJ2-5; 11 bases map to TRBD1. Germline V lookup: CDR1 KGHDR, CDR2 SFDVKD. The CDR3 sequence is 15 residues long. With 4 bases clipped from V and 5 bases from J, the junction kept 5 bases outside the gene matches. The CDR3 spells CATSDRTGGWETQYF. CDR3 DNA: TGTGCCACCAGTGACAGGACAGGGGGCTGGGAGACCCAGTACTTC.

This clonotype was detected only a few times. The chain recombines TRBV10-1 with TRBJ2-7; D gene ambiguous. This CDR3 has 13 amino acids. Germline V CDR1 and CDR2: WNHNN, SYGVQD (reference sequence). With 2 bases removed from V and 3 bases from J, the gap between germline ends came to 8 bases. The CDR3 loop is CASSEGRIYEQYF. For the CDR3, the DNA is TGCGCCAGCAGTGAGGGCAGGATCTACGAGCAGTACTTC.

The chain is built from TRBV2 and TRBJ2-1, with D maybe TRBD2 (5 bases). The CDR3 extends over 13 amino acids. V was trimmed by 5 bases and J by 5 bases, leaving 10 bases between them. Per the germline V gene, CDR1 is SNHLY and CDR2 is FYNNEI. This CDR3 is CASSPDLNNEQFF. The CDR3 DNA sequence: TGTGCCAGCAGTCCGGACTTAAACAATGAGCAGTTCTTC.

This clonotype showed up just a few times. The chain joins TRBV27 to TRBJ1-5; D perhaps matches TRBD1 (5 bases). The CDR3 covers 15 residues. Trimming shortened V by 7 bases and J by 0 bases, and 13 bases separated the two germline ends. From germline, CDR1 is MNHEY and CDR2 SMNVEV (reference sequence). This CDR3 reads CASKRQLYSNQPQHF. The CDR3 DNA is TGTGCCAGCAAGCGACAGCTTTATAGCAATCAGCCCCAGCATTTT.

The J gene is TRBJ2-2, the V gene TRBV6-2 or TRBV6-3; D gene unclear. Deletions cut 7 bases from V and 0 bases from J, with 15 bases between. CDR1 and CDR2 from the germline V gene are MNHEY and SVGEGT. There are 16 residues in the CDR3. The CDR3 reads CASNPWAVPNTGELFF. CDR3 DNA sequence: TGTGCCAGCAACCCTTGGGCGGTACCGAACACCGGGGAGCTGTTTTTT.

This clonotype was found a few times. The chain uses TRBV20-1 and TRBJ1-1; perhaps TRBD1 as D (6 bases). The CDR3 length is 11 residues. Germline V lookup: CDR1 DFQATT, CDR2 SNEGSKA (reference sequence). V lost 4 bases, J lost 6 bases, and 9 bases lay in between. The CDR3 DNA reads as TGCAGTGCTACCACAGGGCCTGAAGCTTTCTTT. Protein product: CSATTGPEAFF.

This clonotype was counted only a few times. CDR3 in amino acids: CASSFGRLSGNTIYF. The CDR3, as DNA: TGTGCCAGCAGTTTTGGCCGACTCTCTGGAAACACCATATATTTT. The chain employs TRBV12-3 or TRBV12-4 and TRBJ1-3, with D unclear. V lost 3 bases and J lost 0, with 9 bases in between. CDR3 length: 15 residues.

J is TRBJ1-1 and V is TRBV14, with D perhaps TRBD1 (5 bases). CDR1 is SGHDN and CDR2 is FVKESK in the germline V gene. This CDR3 region has 14 residues. Between the trimmed V and J ends, which lost 7 bases and 1 base, there was a span of 13 bases. CDR3 nucleotide sequence: TGTGCCAGCAAGGGACGTGGGAAGAACACTGAAGCTTTCTTT. It yields the protein CASKGRGKNTEAFF. Supplemented by reference TRBV14 and TRBJ1-1, the full variable domain reads EAGVTQFPSHSVIEKGQTVTLRCDPISGHDNLYWYRRVMGKEIKFLLHFVKESKQDESGMPNNRFLAERTGGTYSTLKVQPAELEDSGVYFCASKGRGKNTEAFFGQGTRLTVV.

At least ten counts were recorded for this clonotype. This chain joins TRBV6-5 and TRBJ2-1; 14 positions agree with TRBD2. The CDR3 runs 13 residues. Germline V CDR1 and CDR2: MNHEY, SVGAGI. With 3 bases clipped from V and 12 bases from J, the junction kept 1 base outside the gene matches. This CDR3 reads CASSYGLAGGQFF. In nucleotides, the CDR3 is TGTGCCAGCAGTTATGGACTAGCGGGAGGGCAGTTCTTC.

The J gene is TRBJ1-1, the V gene TRBV6-6; D possibly corresponds to TRBD1 (5 bases). Trimming took off 8 bases at V and 6 bases at J, with 13 bases between the two ends. The germline gives CDR1 MNHNY, CDR2 SVGAGI (reference sequence). This CDR3 comprises 12 residues. The CDR3 DNA sequence: TGTGCCAGCGCAGGGCTGGACGCTGAAGCTTTCTTT. Amino acid sequence: CASAGLDAEAFF.

In this sample, this clonotype turned up a few times. V gene TRBV12-3 or TRBV12-4 combines with J gene TRBJ2-1; 7 bases are shared with TRBD1. This CDR3 region has 15 residues. The junction had 11 bases not matched to a gene; V was cut back by 5 bases and J by 7 bases. The CDR3 sequence: CASSPHSQGWNEQFF. The DNA for the CDR3 is TGTGCCAGCAGTCCACACTCACAGGGGTGGAATGAGCAGTTCTTC.

The V gene is TRBV5-8, the J gene TRBJ2-7; TRBD1 might be the D (6 bases). The CDR3 totals 14 residues. Germline V gene sequence: CDR1 SGHTS, CDR2 YDEGEE. Trimming took 0 bases from V and 2 from J, leaving 9 bases between them. The CDR3 is CASSLGDTTYEQYV. CDR3 DNA sequence: TGTGCCAGCAGCTTGGGGGACACCACCTACGAGCAGTACGTC.

This clonotype was seen at least ten times. This chain joins TRBV10-3 and TRBJ2-7; the D is unclear. This CDR3 region has 13 residues. V lost 2 bases and J lost 6, with 11 bases in between. Germline CDR1 reads ENHRY; CDR2 reads SYGVKD. The CDR3 DNA follows: TGTGCCATCAGTGAGGGGGATAAGCTCGAGCAGTACTTC. Protein: CAISEGDKLEQYF.

This clonotype was observed a few times. The chain carries TRBV7-9 and TRBJ1-1, with D perhaps TRBD1 (6 bases). Trimming cost V 5 bases and J 2 bases, with 18 bases left between them. Germline V CDR1 and CDR2: SEHNR, FQNEAQ (reference sequence). The CDR3 loop spans 16 amino acids. CDR3 DNA sequence: TGTGCCAGCAGCCCAACCGGGTTGACAGGAAACACTGAAGCTTTCTTT. Translation gives CASSPTGLTGNTEAFF.

In its sample, this clonotype was seen a few times. CDR3 loop: CSASILGLAEGSYNEQFF. In nucleotides, the CDR3 is TGCAGTGCTAGTATTCTGGGACTAGCGGAAGGCTCCTACAATGAGCAGTTCTTC. The rearrangement joins TRBV20-1 to TRBJ2-1; 11 bases map to TRBD2. Germline CDR1 DFQATT, CDR2 SNEGSKA (reference sequence). This CDR3 region has 18 residues. V was pared by 3 bases and J by 0 bases, with 10 bases of the junction left unmatched.